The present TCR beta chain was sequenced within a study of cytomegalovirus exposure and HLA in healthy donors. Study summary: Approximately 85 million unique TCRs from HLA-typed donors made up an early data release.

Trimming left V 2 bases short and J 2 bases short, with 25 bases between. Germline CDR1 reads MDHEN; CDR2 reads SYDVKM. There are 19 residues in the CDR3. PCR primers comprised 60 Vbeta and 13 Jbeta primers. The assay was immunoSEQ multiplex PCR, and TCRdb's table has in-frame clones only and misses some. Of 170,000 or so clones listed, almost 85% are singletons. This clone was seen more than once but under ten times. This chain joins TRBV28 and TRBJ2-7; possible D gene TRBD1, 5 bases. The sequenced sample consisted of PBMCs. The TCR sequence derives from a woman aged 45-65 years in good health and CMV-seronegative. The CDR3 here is CASSLNRIREFVRTYEQYF. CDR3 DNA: TGTGCCAGCAGTTTAAACAGGATAAGAGAATTCGTCAGAACCTACGAGCAGTACTTC.